Listed below are T cell receptor beta chains from one sample, sequenced in a study of T cell responses to AZD1222 COVID-19 vaccine. Libraries were prepared by immunoSEQ multiplex PCR; TCRdb keeps only in-frame clonotypes and omits some of them. The sample has approximately 64,000 clones, around 84% seen once. Sequencing used peripheral blood, obtained on day 0 of AZD1222 vaccination. All receptors come from an adult in good health. Each CDR3 is given with its conserved first and last residue. The order of the fields is J gene, V gene, clone size, D gene, CDR3 protein, CDR3 DNA. A D gene is named only where the DNA matches it firmly. A clone size is listed for some rows: how often the clone was seen (once, few, many), or a class if it is expanded.

>TRBJ1-1|TRBV9|few|.
CASSVAQTNTEAFF
TGTGCCAGCAGCGTAGCCCAGACGAACACTGAAGCTTTCTTT
>TRBJ1-3|TRBV11-2|.|.
CASSPLRGYSGNTIYF
TGTGCCAGCAGCCCACTCAGGGGTTACTCTGGAAACACCATATATTTT
>TRBJ2-1|TRBV5-1|.|TRBD2
CASSHGTSKGAEQFF
TGCGCCAGCAGCCACGGGACTAGCAAGGGGGCTGAGCAGTTCTTC
>TRBJ1-4|TRBV6-1|.|.
CASSELRGGEKLFF
TGTGCCAGCAGTGAACTCCGAGGGGGGGAAAAACTGTTTTTT
>TRBJ2-5|TRBV30|.|.
CAWSDPRVGETQYF
TGTGCCTGGAGTGATCCGAGGGTCGGAGAGACCCAGTACTTC
>TRBJ2-3|TRBV9|.|.
CASSVDTDTQYF
TGTGCCAGCAGCGTGGACACAGATACGCAGTATTTT
>TRBJ2-7|TRBV3-1/TRBV3-2|.|.
CASSLDSYEQYF
TGTGCCAGCAGCCTCGATTCCTACGAGCAGTACTTC
>TRBJ2-5|TRBV5-1|once|TRBD2
CASSEGGETQYF
TGCGCCAGCAGCGAGGGAGGGGAGACCCAGTACTTC
>TRBJ2-1|TRBV7-9|few|TRBD2
CASSPTSGGAKNEQFF
TGTGCCAGCAGCCCGACTAGCGGGGGGGCCAAAAATGAGCAGTTCTTC
>TRBJ2-2|TRBV2|.|.
CASSLDGYTGELFF
TGTGCCAGCAGTTTGGACGGATACACCGGGGAGCTGTTTTTT
>TRBJ1-3|TRBV9|.|.
CASSVYGDSGNTIYF
TGTGCCAGCAGCGTCTATGGGGACTCTGGAAACACCATATATTTT
>TRBJ2-3|TRBV7-8|.|TRBD1
CASSHHRGQVQKNTDTQYF
TGTGCCAGCAGCCATCACAGGGGCCAAGTGCAGAAGAACACAGATACGCAGTATTTT
>TRBJ2-1|TRBV2|.|.
CASSETRDNEQFF
TGTGCCAGCAGTGAAACAAGAGATAATGAGCAGTTCTTC
>TRBJ2-1|TRBV5-1|.|.
CASRRAPDNEQFF
TGCGCCAGCAGGAGGGCCCCTGACAATGAGCAGTTCTTC
>TRBJ1-1|TRBV28|once|.
CASSLTETEAFF
TGTGCCAGCAGTTTAACTGAGACTGAAGCTTTCTTT
>TRBJ1-4|TRBV7-2|.|.
CASSLDTAGTNEKLFF
TGTGCCAGCAGCTTAGATACGGCAGGGACTAATGAAAAACTGTTTTTT
>TRBJ1-4|TRBV7-3|.|.
CASSQMTATNEKLFF
TGTGCCAGCAGCCAGATGACAGCAACTAATGAAAAACTGTTTTTT
>TRBJ2-2|TRBV7-3|once|.
CASSLTGANTGELFF
TGTGCCAGCAGCCTGACAGGAGCGAACACCGGGGAGCTGTTTTTT
>TRBJ2-7|TRBV4-1|.|TRBD2
CASSQDWRGGSEQYF
TGCGCCAGCAGCCAAGACTGGCGGGGGGGCTCCGAGCAGTACTTC
>TRBJ1-5|TRBV11-2|.|TRBD1
CASSLGTGGRGQPQHF
TGTGCCAGCAGCCTGGGGACAGGGGGTAGAGGTCAGCCCCAGCATTTT
>TRBJ2-3|TRBV25-1|.|TRBD2
CASSEFASGGTQYF
TGTGCCAGCAGTGAATTTGCTAGCGGGGGAACGCAGTATTTT
>TRBJ2-2|TRBV7-3|.|.
CASSSNSDTGELFF
TGTGCCAGCAGCTCCAACAGTGACACCGGGGAGCTGTTTTTT
>TRBJ1-3|TRBV18|.|.
CASSPPSGNSPGTIYF
TGTGCCAGCTCACCACCTTCGGGGAATAGCCCAGGCACCATATATTTT
>TRBJ2-2|TRBV18|.|.
CASSPGKVGGYTGELFF
TGTGCCAGCTCACCGGGAAAAGTAGGAGGGTACACCGGGGAGCTGTTTTTT
>TRBJ2-5|TRBV28|few|TRBD2
CASSSRTSQETQYF
TGTGCCAGCAGTTCAAGGACTAGTCAAGAGACCCAGTACTTC
>TRBJ2-7|TRBV29-1|.|TRBD1
CSARGQGIYEQYF
TGCAGCGCGAGAGGACAGGGTATCTACGAGCAGTACTTC
>TRBJ2-3|TRBV11-3|.|TRBD2
CASSLRRGGSTDTQYF
TGTGCCAGCAGCTTACGGCGCGGGGGGAGCACAGATACGCAGTATTTT
>TRBJ1-5|TRBV15|.|.
CATSFLSGSQPQHF
TGTGCCACCAGCTTCCTTTCGGGGTCGCAGCCCCAGCATTTT
>TRBJ1-1|TRBV18|.|.
CASSPPGDTEAFF
TGTGCCAGCTCGCCTCCGGGAGACACTGAAGCTTTCTTT
>TRBJ2-3|TRBV24-1|.|.
CATMGGDTQYF
TGTGCCACCATGGGGGGCGATACGCAGTATTTT
>TRBJ1-4|TRBV19|.|.
CASSITDSWGEKLFF
TGTGCCAGTAGTATAACGGACTCCTGGGGTGAAAAACTGTTTTTT
>TRBJ1-2|TRBV5-5|.|TRBD1
CASSSGTGNGYTF
TGTGCCAGCAGCTCGGGGACAGGGAATGGCTACACCTTC
>TRBJ2-5|TRBV7-9|.|TRBD2
CASSPGLAGGNQETQYF
TGTGCCAGCAGCCCGGGACTAGCGGGGGGTAATCAAGAGACCCAGTACTTC
>TRBJ2-5|TRBV19|.|TRBD2
CASNMGGETQYF
TGTGCCAGTAACATGGGGGGGGAGACCCAGTACTTC
>TRBJ2-3|TRBV18|.|TRBD1
CASSPRDSSTDTQYF
TGTGCCAGCTCACCACGGGACAGCAGCACAGATACGCAGTATTTT
>TRBJ2-3|TRBV6-2/TRBV6-3|.|.
CASSYSTPLDTQYF
TGTGCCAGCAGTTACTCGACTCCTTTGGATACGCAGTATTTT
>TRBJ1-6|TRBV30|.|TRBD1
CASRTGQHLSLNSPLHF
TGTGCCTCCCGGACGGGACAGCATCTTAGTCTAAATTCACCCCTCCACTTT
>TRBJ1-4|TRBV5-1|.|.
CASSLGETRLGEKLFF
TGCGCCAGCAGCTTGGGTGAGACCCGCCTTGGGGAAAAACTGTTTTTT
>TRBJ2-3|TRBV28|.|.
CASSFRGVEADTQYF
TGTGCCAGCAGTTTCAGGGGGGTAGAGGCAGATACGCAGTATTTT
>TRBJ1-2|TRBV29-1|once|.
CSVDGPMLDIGTDYGYTF
TGCAGCGTTGACGGCCCGATGTTGGATATCGGAACGGACTATGGCTACACCTTC
>TRBJ1-1|TRBV11-2|.|.
CASSLGQTNTEAFF
TGTGCCAGCAGCTTAGGACAAACGAACACTGAAGCTTTCTTT
>TRBJ2-4|TRBV28|.|TRBD2
CASNPSGVNIQYF
TGTGCCAGCAACCCTAGCGGGGTTAACATTCAGTACTTC
>TRBJ1-2|TRBV28|.|.
CASSSVGWNYGYTF
TGTGCCAGCAGTTCCGTAGGGTGGAACTATGGCTACACCTTC
>TRBJ1-1|TRBV19|few|.
CASSIRTHTEAFF
TGTGCCAGTAGTATACGGACCCACACTGAAGCTTTCTTT
>TRBJ1-2|TRBV7-8|.|TRBD1
CASSLSRTGYGYTF
TGTGCCAGCAGCTTATCCCGGACAGGGTATGGCTACACCTTC
>TRBJ1-2|TRBV7-2|.|TRBD1
CASSPQGQGANYGYTF
TGTGCCAGCAGCCCCCAAGGACAGGGGGCGAACTATGGCTACACCTTC
>TRBJ2-6|TRBV2|.|TRBD1
CASSQGGSGANVLTF
TGTGCCAGCAGTCAAGGGGGCTCAGGGGCCAACGTCCTGACTTTC
>TRBJ1-6|TRBV28|.|.
CASSLPDRNNSPLHF
TGTGCCAGCAGTTTACCCGACAGGAATAATTCACCCCTCCACTTT